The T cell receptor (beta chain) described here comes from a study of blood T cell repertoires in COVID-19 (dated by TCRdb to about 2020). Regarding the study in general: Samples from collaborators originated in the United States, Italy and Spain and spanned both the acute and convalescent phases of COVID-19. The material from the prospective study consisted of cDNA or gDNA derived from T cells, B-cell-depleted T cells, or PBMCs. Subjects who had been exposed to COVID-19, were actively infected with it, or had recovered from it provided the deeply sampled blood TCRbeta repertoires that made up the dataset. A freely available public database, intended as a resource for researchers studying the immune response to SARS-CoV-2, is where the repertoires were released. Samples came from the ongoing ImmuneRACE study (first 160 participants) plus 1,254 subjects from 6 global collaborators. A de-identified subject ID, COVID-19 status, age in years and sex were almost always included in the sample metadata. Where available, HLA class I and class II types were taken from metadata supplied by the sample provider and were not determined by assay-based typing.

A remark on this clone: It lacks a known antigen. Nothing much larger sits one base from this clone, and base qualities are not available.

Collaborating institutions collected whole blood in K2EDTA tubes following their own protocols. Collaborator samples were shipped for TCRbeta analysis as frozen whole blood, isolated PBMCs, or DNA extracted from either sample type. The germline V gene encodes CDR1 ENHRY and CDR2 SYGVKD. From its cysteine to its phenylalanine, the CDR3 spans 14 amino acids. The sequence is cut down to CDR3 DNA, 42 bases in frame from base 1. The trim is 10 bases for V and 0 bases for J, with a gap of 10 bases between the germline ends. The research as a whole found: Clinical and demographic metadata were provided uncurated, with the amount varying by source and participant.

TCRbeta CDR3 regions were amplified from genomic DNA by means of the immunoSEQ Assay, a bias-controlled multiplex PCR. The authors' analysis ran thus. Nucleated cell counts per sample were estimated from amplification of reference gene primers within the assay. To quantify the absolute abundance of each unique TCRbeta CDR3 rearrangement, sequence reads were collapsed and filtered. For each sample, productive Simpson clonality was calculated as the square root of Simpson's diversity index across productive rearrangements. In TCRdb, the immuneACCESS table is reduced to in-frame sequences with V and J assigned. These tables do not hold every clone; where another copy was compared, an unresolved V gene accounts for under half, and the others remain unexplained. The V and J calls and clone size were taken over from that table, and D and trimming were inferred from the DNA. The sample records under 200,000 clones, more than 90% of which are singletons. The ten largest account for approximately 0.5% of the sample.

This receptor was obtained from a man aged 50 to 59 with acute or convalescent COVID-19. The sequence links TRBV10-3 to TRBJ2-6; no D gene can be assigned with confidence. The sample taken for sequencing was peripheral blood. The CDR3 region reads CATTFDSGANVLTF. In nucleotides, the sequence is TGTGCCACCACATTCGACTCTGGGGCCAACGTCCTGACTTTC.